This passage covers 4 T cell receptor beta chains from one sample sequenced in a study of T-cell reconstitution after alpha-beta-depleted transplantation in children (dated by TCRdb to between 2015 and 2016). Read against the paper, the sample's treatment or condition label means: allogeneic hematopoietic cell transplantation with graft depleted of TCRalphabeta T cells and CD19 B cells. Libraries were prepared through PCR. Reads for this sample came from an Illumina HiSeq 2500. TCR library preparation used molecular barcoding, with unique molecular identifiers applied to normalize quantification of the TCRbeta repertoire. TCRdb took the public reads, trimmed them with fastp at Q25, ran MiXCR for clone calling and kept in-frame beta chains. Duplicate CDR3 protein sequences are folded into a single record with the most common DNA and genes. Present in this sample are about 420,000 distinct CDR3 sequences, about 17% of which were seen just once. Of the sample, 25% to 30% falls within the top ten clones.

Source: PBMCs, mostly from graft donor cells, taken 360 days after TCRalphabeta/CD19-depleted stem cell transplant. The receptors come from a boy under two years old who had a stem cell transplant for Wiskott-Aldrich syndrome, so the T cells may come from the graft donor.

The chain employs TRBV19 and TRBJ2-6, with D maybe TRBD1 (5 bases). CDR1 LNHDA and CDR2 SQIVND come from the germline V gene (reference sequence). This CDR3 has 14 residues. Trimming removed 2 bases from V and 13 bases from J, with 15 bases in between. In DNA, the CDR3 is TGTGCCAGTAGTATAACCAGGGCCTCCCGGGTCCTGACTTTC. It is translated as CASSITRASRVLTF.

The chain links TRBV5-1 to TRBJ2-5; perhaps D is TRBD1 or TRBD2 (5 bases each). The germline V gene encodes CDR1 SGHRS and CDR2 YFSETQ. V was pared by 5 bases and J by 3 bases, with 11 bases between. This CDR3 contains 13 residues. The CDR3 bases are TGCGCCAGCAGTCGGGACCCCGAAGAGACCCAGTACTTC. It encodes CASSRDPEETQYF.

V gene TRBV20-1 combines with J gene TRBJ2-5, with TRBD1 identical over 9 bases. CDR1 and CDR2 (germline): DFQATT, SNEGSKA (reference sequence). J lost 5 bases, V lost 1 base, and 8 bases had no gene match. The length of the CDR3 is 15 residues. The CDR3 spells CSARGHRGREETQYF. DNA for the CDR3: TGCAGTGCTAGAGGTCACAGGGGGCGGGAGGAGACCCAGTACTTC.

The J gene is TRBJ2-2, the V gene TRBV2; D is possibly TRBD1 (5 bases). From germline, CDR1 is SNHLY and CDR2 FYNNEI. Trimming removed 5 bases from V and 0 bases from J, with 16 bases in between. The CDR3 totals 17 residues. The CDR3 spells CASSRRTPGTNTGELFF. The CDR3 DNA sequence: TGTGCCAGCAGTCGAAGGACCCCAGGGACGAACACCGGGGAGCTGTTTTTT.